This T cell receptor beta chain derives from a study of neurological immune-mediated disorders. Study-level points and caveats: HTLV-1-associated myelopathy led in TCR clonal expansion, while multiple sclerosis ranked lowest, below healthy controls.

As for time point: longitudinal time-point 2. This CDR3 contains 13 residues. V dropped 5 bases and J dropped 4 bases, with 11 bases sitting between them. Germline CDR1 reads MNHEY; CDR2 reads SMNVEV (reference sequence). This clonotype has a count of ten or more. Its matching antigen is unknown. Per sequencing run, 15-18 subjects together gave over 190 million TCR-beta sequences. TCRdb reanalysed the 5' RACE reads using MiXCR and keeps one entry per CDR3 protein. This table holds 65,000 to 95,000 distinct CDR3 sequences, around 6% found once. The chain recombines TRBV27 with TRBJ1-2, with unresolved D. Sequencing input: PBMCs. The clonotype comes from a woman aged 60 to 75 with multiple sclerosis. The CDR3 region is CASSDGFGYGYTF. CDR3 DNA: TGTGCCAGCAGTGACGGTTTTGGCTATGGCTACACCTTC.